Shown below are 21 T cell receptor beta chains from a single sample sequenced in a study of blood T cells in healthy people across ages (dated by TCRdb to between 2015 and 2017). Receptor amplification or capture employed 5' RACE. The listed sequencing device is Illumina HiSeq 2500. A second PCR of roughly 7 to 11 cycles was performed with a sample-barcoded 5' primer and a J-beta primer mix. The raw public data were reprocessed by TCRdb itself: fastp quality trimming at Q25, MiXCR clonotype calling, in-frame beta chains only. When rows share a CDR3 protein, they turn into one entry using the most common DNA and genes. The sample has 800,000 or so distinct CDR3 sequences on record, about 47% of them singletons. The ten biggest clones cover 15% to 20% of the sample. The material sequenced was blood. These receptors all stem from a man older than 75 in good health.

CDR3 in amino acids: CASTGTVNQPQHF. As DNA, the CDR3 is TGTGCCAGCACCGGCACAGTCAATCAGCCCCAGCATTTT. This sequence joins TRBV2 and TRBJ1-5; D is unclear. Trimming left V 7 bases short and J 3 bases short, with 10 bases between. This CDR3 is built from 13 residues. Germline V gene lookup returns CDR1 SNHLY and CDR2 FYNNEI. Variable domain in full (rest from reference TRBV2 and TRBJ1-5): EPEVTQTPSHQVTQMGQEVILRCVPISNHLYFYWYRQILGQKVEFLVSFYNNEISEKSEIFDDQFSVERPDGSNFTLKIRSTKLEDSAMYFCASTGTVNQPQHFGDGTRLSIL.

This chain uses TRBV5-1 with TRBJ2-3; 11 bases are a match to TRBD1. This CDR3 spans 16 amino acids. The germline CDR1 and CDR2 sequences are SGHRS and YFSETQ. V lost 0 bases and J lost 5; bases outside the gene matches: 5. DNA of the CDR3: TGCGCCAGCAGCTTGGAAGTGGGACAGGGGGAAGATACGCAGTATTTT. Translated: CASSLEVGQGEDTQYF.

Only a few counts were recorded for this clonotype. The rearrangement links TRBV12-3 or TRBV12-4 to TRBJ2-7; 7 bases fit TRBD1. The CDR3 has 15 amino acids. The ends lost 6 bases at V and 0 bases at J; junction bases unmatched: 8. The CDR3 loop is CASSLGTAISYEQYF. The CDR3 region has the DNA TGTGCCAGCAGCCTTGGGACAGCCATCTCCTACGAGCAGTACTTC.

In DNA form, the CDR3 reads TGTGCCAGCAGCCCAAATTGGGCTAGCTCCTACAATGAGCAGTACTTC. Its translation: CASSPNWASSYNEQYF. V gene TRBV7-3 combines with J gene TRBJ2-1, with D tentatively TRBD2 (5 bases). The end of the DNA is better explained by TRBJ2-7, so the J call may be wrong. The CDR3 length is 16 residues. Germline loops: CDR1 SGHTA, CDR2 FQGTGA.

This rearrangement joins TRBV12-3 or TRBV12-4 to TRBJ2-4, with 9 bases fitting TRBD2. Trimming took 2 bases from V and 0 from J; bases not matched to a gene: 11. CDR3 size: 19 residues. In nucleotides, the CDR3 is TGTGCCAGCAGTTTAAGACTGGCGGGAGGGGGGGTAGCCAAAAACATTCAGTACTTC. Its protein is CASSLRLAGGGVAKNIQYF.

The chain uses TRBV10-3 and TRBJ2-5; D not certain. The CDR3 runs 14 residues. V lost 6 bases, J lost 2 bases, and 13 bases lay in between. CDR1 and CDR2 (germline): ENHRY, SYGVKD. CDR3 sequence: CAISPVGRQETQYF. Written as DNA, the CDR3 is TGTGCCATCAGCCCGGTAGGAAGACAAGAGACCCAGTACTTC.

The chain is built from TRBV30 and TRBJ1-2, with a weak D call TRBD1 (5 bases). CDR1 is GTSNPN, CDR2 SVGIG, per germline (reference sequence). The V gene lost 3 bases and the J gene lost 7 bases, with 15 bases spanning the gap. The CDR3 spans 13 residues. The DNA for the CDR3 is TGTGCCTGGAGATCAGGGAGTTTCCGTGGCTACACCTTC. This sequence encodes CAWRSGSFRGYTF. The full variable domain, with the rest looked up from reference TRBV30 and TRBJ1-2, is SQTIHQWPATLVQPVGSPLSLECTVEGTSNPNLYWYRQAAGRGLQLLFYSVGIGQISSEVPQNLSASRPQDRQFILSSKKLLLSDSGFYLCAWRSGSFRGYTFGSGTRLTVV.

On this clonotype: The junction departs from germline at one end; a sequencing error may be responsible. V is TRBV12-3 or TRBV12-4 and J is TRBJ2-5, with no clear D. The DNA end favors TRBJ2-7, so the J call may be wrong. The CDR3 loop spans 14 amino acids. In nucleotides, the CDR3 is TGTGCCAGCAGTTTAGCGCCCAACTCCTGCGAGCAGTACTTC. It yields the protein CASSLAPNSCEQYF.

A few counts support this clonotype. The V and J genes are TRBV7-3 and TRBJ2-3; maybe TRBD2 (6 bases). The CDR3 extends over 15 amino acids. Germline loops: CDR1 SGHTA, CDR2 FQGTGA. The ends were cut back, 5 bases at V and 0 bases at J, with 12 bases in the middle. The CDR3 DNA follows: TGTGCCAGCAGCACCGGGAGAGGAAGCACAGATACGCAGTATTTT. It codes for CASSTGRGSTDTQYF.

The V and J genes are TRBV6-2 or TRBV6-3 and TRBJ2-7, with TRBD2 matching over 10 bases. Trimming cost V 5 bases and J 3 bases; bases outside gene matches: 4. The CDR3 covers 14 residues. CDR1 and CDR2 from the germline V gene are MNHEY and SVGEGT. This CDR3 reads CASSDIAGGYEQYF. CDR3 DNA sequence: TGTGCCAGCAGTGACATAGCGGGAGGCTACGAGCAGTACTTC.

This clonotype was detected a few times. This chain joins TRBV30 and TRBJ2-7, with TRBD2 matching over 11 bases. Germline V lookup: CDR1 GTSNPN, CDR2 SVGIG (reference sequence). V was pared by 2 bases and J by 4 bases, with 13 bases of the junction left unmatched. This CDR3 region has 17 residues. The CDR3 reads CAWSRIAGGTWNYEQYF. For the CDR3, the DNA is TGTGCCTGGAGTAGAATAGCGGGAGGGACGTGGAATTACGAGCAGTACTTC.

This clonotype was seen a handful of times. Here the CDR3 reads CASSSNPRNRGSPLHF. DNA for the CDR3: TGTGCCAGCAGCTCAAATCCCCGGAACCGAGGTTCACCCCTCCACTTT. This chain joins TRBV7-3 and TRBJ1-6; no firm D call. The V gene lost 4 bases and the J gene lost 9 bases, with 19 bases spanning the gap. The CDR3 consists of 16 residues. Germline V gives CDR1 SGHTA, CDR2 FQGTGA.

A few counts support this clonotype. J is TRBJ2-5 and V is TRBV7-2; TRBD2 aligns across 7 bases. Germline CDR1 is SGHTA and CDR2 is FQGNSA. V gave up 5 bases and J gave up 5 bases; unmatched junction bases: 8. The CDR3 totals 14 residues. CDR3 bases: TGTGCCAGCAGCGTATGGGGGGGTGGTGAGACCCAGTACTTC. Amino acid sequence: CASSVWGGGETQYF.

In this sample, this clonotype turned up a few times. Here the CDR3 DNA reads TGTGCCAGCAGCCCCGGGGACTCTCTTTACAATGAGCAGTTCTTC. Its protein is CASSPGDSLYNEQFF. The chain combines TRBV9 with TRBJ2-1; perhaps TRBD2 as D (6 bases). Trimming cost V 4 bases and J 4 bases, with 15 bases left between them. This CDR3 comprises 15 residues. Germline CDR1 SGDLS, CDR2 YYNGEE.

This clonotype was counted many times. The V call is TRBV27, the J call TRBJ2-3, with D hard to call. In germline, CDR1 is MNHEY, CDR2 SMNVEV (reference sequence). V lost 3 bases and J 4 bases, leaving 2 bases between the germline ends. This CDR3 is 11 amino acids long. The CDR3 region is CASSFSDTQYF. CDR3 DNA: TGTGCCAGCAGTTTCTCAGATACGCAGTATTTT.

This chain links TRBV10-3 with TRBJ1-1, with D perhaps TRBD1 (6 bases). Germline CDR1 ENHRY, CDR2 SYGVKD. The CDR3 sequence is 14 residues long. V lost 4 bases and J 0 bases, leaving 9 bases between the germline ends. Here the CDR3 reads CAISVGGLNTEAFF. Here the CDR3 DNA reads TGTGCCATCAGTGTTGGGGGGCTGAACACTGAAGCTTTCTTT.

Details on this clonotype: This sequence may be a read error, since a much larger clone differs from it by one base. This chain connects TRBV11-3 to TRBJ2-7, with 8 nucleotides matching TRBD2. Trimming took 5 bases from V and 10 from J; bases not matched to a gene: 7. Per germline, CDR1 SGHNT and CDR2 YENEEA. This CDR3 contains 12 residues. CDR3 sequence (DNA): TGTGCCAGCAGCAACCCGGGACTAGGTCAGTACTTC. Its translation: CASSNPGLGQYF.

This clonotype was seen a few times. The gene calls are TRBV27 and TRBJ2-7; D is perhaps TRBD2 (6 bases). Trimming removed 5 bases at V and 2 bases at J, with 10 bases between. Germline V gene sequence: CDR1 MNHEY, CDR2 SMNVEV (reference sequence). The CDR3 covers 13 residues. CDR3 loop: CASSAGLAYEQYF. In DNA form, the CDR3 reads TGTGCCAGCAGTGCGGGACTGGCCTACGAGCAGTACTTC.

The chain recombines TRBV20-1 with TRBJ2-2; weak D call: TRBD2 (5 bases). Germline-derived CDR1 and CDR2 are DFQATT and SNEGSKA (reference sequence). This CDR3 spans 13 amino acids. Between the trimmed V and J ends, which lost 2 bases and 6 bases, there was a span of 10 bases. CDR3 sequence (DNA): TGCAGTGCTAGATCGAGGGCGGCCGGGGAGCTGTTTTTT. This translates into CSARSRAAGELFF.

A word on this clonotype: A read error may produce the germline difference seen at one junction end. This chain uses TRBV20-1 with TRBJ1-6, with TRBD1 matching over 8 bases. Germline V gene lookup returns CDR1 DFQATT and CDR2 SNEGSKA (reference sequence). The CDR3 totals 16 residues. The CDR3 here is CSARGPGQGYNSPLHF. In DNA, the CDR3 is TGCAGTGCCAGAGGGCCCGGACAGGGATATAATTCACCCCTCCACTTT.

V gene TRBV11-1 combines with J gene TRBJ2-5; D not certain. CDR3 size: 12 residues. The germline V gene has CDR1 SGHAT and CDR2 FQDESV (reference sequence). Trimming shortened V by 5 bases and J by 0 bases, and 4 bases separated the two germline ends. The CDR3 DNA reads TGTGCCAGCAGCCGGGACCAAGAGACCCAGTACTTC. This sequence encodes CASSRDQETQYF.